A single sample gave rise to the 29 T cell receptor beta chains below, sequenced in a study of a mutant IDH1 vaccine in newly diagnosed glioma. Documented time point: week 47, end of study. Every single dose of the vaccine, 300 ug of mutant IDH1 20-mer peptide, came with topical imiquimod. Antigens of these TCRs are unknown. Assay: immunoSEQ multiplex PCR; the TCRdb copy retains only in-frame clones and omits some. The data show fewer than 95,000 clones, roughly four fifths seen once. Sample: PBMCs, taken from a glioma patient whose treatment included an IDH1 peptide vaccine. These receptors were collected from a middle-aged man with glioma.

This sequence joins TRBV6-6 and TRBJ2-3; 8 bases line up with TRBD2. This CDR3 is built from 15 residues. The ends lost 6 bases at V and 2 bases at J; junction bases unmatched: 7. The germline CDR1 and CDR2 sequences are MNHNY and SVGAGI (reference sequence). CDR3: CASSAGGGLTDTQYF. DNA for the CDR3: TGTGCCAGCAGCGCGGGAGGAGGACTCACAGATACGCAGTATTTT.

V is TRBV15 and J is TRBJ2-5; a weak D match, TRBD1 (5 bases). With 2 bases removed from V and 5 bases from J, the gap between germline ends came to 15 bases. The V gene's germline CDR1 is LNHNV and CDR2 YYDKDF (reference sequence). The CDR3 loop spans 15 amino acids. The DNA of the CDR3 is TGTGCCACCAGCAGATCAGGCGAACCAGGGGAGACCCAGTACTTC. This codes for CATSRSGEPGETQYF.

CDR3 DNA: TGCGCCAGCAGCCGGGTAGCGGGGGGAATATACGAGCAGTACTTC. Translated, it gives CASSRVAGGIYEQYF. This chain connects TRBV4-3 to TRBJ2-7; 10 nucleotides agree with TRBD2. Germline loops: CDR1 LGHNA, CDR2 YSLEER. V lost 4 bases to trimming and J lost 4 bases; unmatched junction nucleotides: 7. CDR3 length equals 15 residues.

The genes are TRBV4-1 and TRBJ2-1; possibly TRBD1 for D (6 bases). Germline V CDR1 and CDR2: MGHRA, YSYEKL. This CDR3 spans 15 amino acids. The ends were cut back, 3 bases at V and 4 bases at J, with 13 bases in the middle. The CDR3: CASSQVGTRYNEQFF. CDR3 in DNA: TGCGCCAGCAGCCAGGTCGGGACAAGATACAATGAGCAGTTCTTC.

The gene calls are TRBV12-5 and TRBJ1-4; D ambiguous. Per the germline V gene, CDR1 is LGHNT and CDR2 is FRNRAP. Trimming shortened V by 0 bases and J by 4 bases, and 12 bases separated the two germline ends. The CDR3 covers 16 residues. The CDR3 loop reads CASGLVPEHRNEKLFF. In nucleotides, the CDR3 is TGTGCTAGTGGTTTGGTACCCGAGCATCGTAATGAAAAACTGTTTTTT.

V usage is TRBV28 and J usage is TRBJ2-7; TRBD1 matches 8 bases. J gave up 5 bases and V 5 bases, and 11 bases lay outside the gene matches. The CDR3 runs 15 residues. Germline CDR1 MDHEN, CDR2 SYDVKM. The CDR3 protein is CASSIGGQGADEQYF. The CDR3 region has the DNA TGTGCCAGCAGTATAGGGGGGCAGGGGGCCGACGAGCAGTACTTC.

This clone occurred a few times. This rearrangement joins TRBV29-1 to TRBJ2-7, with no clear D. The germline gives CDR1 SQVTM, CDR2 ANQGSEA. Trimming removed 7 bases at V and 6 bases at J, with 16 bases between. The CDR3 consists of 12 residues. In DNA form, the CDR3 reads TGCAGCGAATCAAACGGGTCCCGCGAGCAGTACTTC. Translating gives CSESNGSREQYF.

CDR3 sequence: CASSHRGGSTTGELFF. In DNA, the CDR3 is TGCGCCAGCAGCCACAGGGGGGGATCCACCACCGGGGAGCTGTTTTTT. This chain connects TRBV4-3 to TRBJ2-2; either TRBD1 or TRBD2 may supply D (7 bases each). The CDR3 length is 16 residues. V was cut by 3 bases and J by 4 bases, with 15 bases left in between. CDR1 LGHNA and CDR2 YSLEER come from the germline V gene.

This clone was counted a single time. The chain couples TRBV28 to TRBJ2-7; no firm D call. Trimming stripped 4 bases from V and 7 bases from J, with 8 bases between. Germline CDR1 and CDR2: MDHEN and SYDVKM. The CDR3 sequence is 11 residues long. CDR3 sequence: CASSSYREQYF. CDR3 bases: TGTGCCAGCAGTTCCTATCGGGAGCAGTACTTC.

The chain carries TRBV30 and TRBJ1-5; D might be TRBD1 (5 bases). Germline V lookup: CDR1 GTSNPN, CDR2 SVGIG (reference sequence). The CDR3 runs to 13 residues. The V and J ends lost 4 bases and 4 bases respectively, with 11 bases between them. In nucleotides, the CDR3 is TGTGCCTGGACCGGGGGAGGTAATCAGCCCCAGCATTTT. It encodes CAWTGGGNQPQHF. The whole variable domain, filled in from reference TRBV30 and TRBJ1-5, reads SQTIHQWPATLVQPVGSPLSLECTVEGTSNPNLYWYRQAAGRGLQLLFYSVGIGQISSEVPQNLSASRPQDRQFILSSKKLLLSDSGFYLCAWTGGGNQPQHFGDGTRLSIL.

CDR3 protein: CASSSPRLLEETQYF. The CDR3 DNA follows: TGTGCCAGCAGTTCGCCTCGGTTGTTGGAAGAGACCCAGTACTTC. The gene calls are TRBV28 and TRBJ2-5; D is undetermined. This CDR3 is 15 amino acids long. Germline V gene data show CDR1 as MDHEN and CDR2 as SYDVKM. V gave up 4 bases and J gave up 3 bases, with 15 bases separating them. The entire variable domain, with the rest obtained from reference TRBV28 and TRBJ2-5, is as follows: DVKVTQSSRYLVKRTGEKVFLECVQDMDHENMFWYRQDPGLGLRLIYFSYDVKMKEKGDIPEGYSVSREKKERFSLILESASTNQTSMYLCASSSPRLLEETQYFGPGTRLLVL.

This clone was seen more than once but under ten times. The chain employs TRBV28 and TRBJ1-2; 7 positions match TRBD1. The germline CDR1 and CDR2 sequences are MDHEN and SYDVKM. With 5 bases clipped from V and 8 bases from J, the junction kept 5 bases outside the gene matches. This CDR3 has 12 residues. The CDR3 spells CASSANRGGYTF. CDR3 nucleotide sequence: TGTGCCAGCAGTGCCAACAGGGGAGGCTACACCTTC.

The V gene is TRBV7-3, the J gene TRBJ2-3, with D hard to call. The germline V gene has CDR1 SGHTA and CDR2 FQGTGA. V gave up 0 bases and J gave up 2 bases, with 3 bases separating them. CDR3 size: 13 residues. The DNA for the CDR3 is TGTGCCAGCAGCTTAACTATCACAGATACGCAGTATTTT. It encodes CASSLTITDTQYF.

The chain uses TRBV19 and TRBJ2-1; D not resolved. CDR3 length: 13 amino acids. The V end was cut by 0 bases, the J end by 6 bases, with 6 bases between. Looked up from germline, CDR1 is LNHDA and CDR2 is SQIVND (reference sequence). Here the CDR3 reads CASSIDPSNEQFF. CDR3 sequence (DNA): TGTGCCAGTAGTATAGATCCTAGCAATGAGCAGTTCTTC.

The chain carries TRBV5-1 and TRBJ2-1; no reliable D call. Trimming left V 5 bases short and J 5 bases short, with 17 bases between. Germline V CDR1 and CDR2: SGHRS, YFSETQ. The CDR3 runs to 15 residues. The CDR3 DNA follows: TGCGCCAGCAGGGGTGGCGCCCTCGCGAACAATGAGCAGTTCTTC. Translation gives CASRGGALANNEQFF.

The genes are TRBV10-2 and TRBJ2-5, with TRBD2 as a possible D gene (6 bases). Germline values: CDR1 WSHSY, CDR2 SAAADI. V dropped 0 bases and J dropped 2 bases, with 10 bases sitting between them. The CDR3 sequence is 15 residues long. CDR3 nucleotides: TGCGCCAGCAGTGAGTCGGTGACTAGACAAGAGACCCAGTACTTC. Encoded protein: CASSESVTRQETQYF.

This chain uses TRBV6-1 with TRBJ2-3, with 10 bases aligning to TRBD2. V lost 2 bases, J lost 6 bases, and 5 bases stayed unmatched. CDR3 length: 15 amino acids. The germline CDR1 and CDR2 sequences are MNHNS and SASEGT. The CDR3 region has the DNA TGTGCCAGCAGTGAACAAGCGGGGGGGCAGGATACGCAGTATTTT. Residues: CASSEQAGGQDTQYF.

This clone was seen only once. The gene calls are TRBV7-2 and TRBJ2-1; 10 bases are a match to TRBD1. In germline, CDR1 is SGHTA, CDR2 FQGNSA. The CDR3 contains 15 residues. V lost 5 bases to trimming and J lost 7 bases; unmatched junction nucleotides: 8. The CDR3 nucleotides are TGTGCCAGCAGCCCGACAGGGGGCCAGGGGAATGAGCAGTTCTTC. Translated, it gives CASSPTGGQGNEQFF.

V usage is TRBV30 and J usage is TRBJ2-5; the D gene is possibly TRBD1 (6 bases). The end of the DNA aligns better with TRBJ2-7, so the J call may be wrong. The CDR3 runs to 14 residues. Germline V gene sequence: CDR1 GTSNPN, CDR2 SVGIG (reference sequence). This CDR3 is CAWSRGGSSDEQYF. Here the CDR3 DNA reads TGTGCCTGGAGTCGAGGGGGATCAAGCGACGAGCAGTACTTC.

The chain links TRBV18 to TRBJ2-4; D remains unclear. V dropped 6 bases and J dropped 0 bases, with 6 bases sitting between them. CDR1 and CDR2 (germline): KGHSH, LQKENI. CDR3 length: 13 residues. The CDR3 protein is CASSEQAKNIQYF. Written as DNA, the CDR3 is TGTGCCAGCTCCGAGCAAGCCAAAAACATTCAGTACTTC.

The gene calls are TRBV6-6 and TRBJ2-4; D unresolved. Trimming removed 4 bases at V and 6 bases at J, with 10 bases between. The CDR3 contains 13 residues. Per the germline V gene, CDR1 is MNHNY and CDR2 is SVGAGI (reference sequence). The CDR3 sequence: CASSLVLGNIQYF. The CDR3 bases are TGTGCCAGCAGTTTGGTTCTTGGAAACATTCAGTACTTC.

This CDR3 reads CASSQDHGPAPAFF. In nucleotides, the CDR3 is TGTGCCAGCAGCCAAGATCACGGGCCAGCCCCGGCTTTCTTT. This chain uses TRBV14 with TRBJ1-1, with D unresolved. The CDR3 loop spans 14 amino acids. CDR1 and CDR2 (germline): SGHDN, FVKESK. Deletions cut 0 bases from V and 11 bases from J, with 16 bases between.

The rearrangement links TRBV7-9 to TRBJ2-4, with 14 positions matching TRBD2. The germline CDR1 and CDR2 sequences are SEHNR and FQNEAQ (reference sequence). The V and J ends lost 4 bases and 0 bases, in that order; junction bases with no gene match: 5. The CDR3 consists of 18 residues. CDR3 sequence: CASSWTSGGPLAKNIQYF. The CDR3, as DNA: TGTGCCAGCAGCTGGACTAGCGGGGGGCCTTTAGCCAAAAACATTCAGTACTTC.

J is TRBJ1-6 and V is TRBV7-6; D gene ambiguous. Germline CDR1 SGHVS, CDR2 FNYEAQ. CDR3 length: 15 residues. Trimming took 3 bases from V and 0 from J, leaving 6 bases between them. The DNA of the CDR3 is TGTGCCAGCAGCTTCGAATCCTCCTATAATTCACCCCTCCACTTT. Its translation: CASSFESSYNSPLHF. Variable domain in full (rest from reference TRBV7-6 and TRBJ1-6): GAGVSQSPRYKVTKRGQDVALRCDPISGHVSLYWYRQALGQGPEFLTYFNYEAQQDKSGLPNDRFSAERPEGSISTLTIQRTEQRDSAMYRCASSFESSYNSPLHFGNGTRLTVT.

This chain uses TRBV30 with TRBJ1-6, with D tentatively TRBD1 (6 bases). With 5 bases removed from V and 4 bases from J, the gap between germline ends came to 9 bases. The CDR3 is 13 amino acids. Per germline, CDR1 GTSNPN and CDR2 SVGIG (reference sequence). CDR3 region: CAWGTQYNSPLHF. CDR3 nucleotides: TGTGCCTGGGGGACACAATATAATTCACCCCTCCACTTT.

The V gene is TRBV2, the J gene TRBJ2-2; no definite D call. The CDR3 consists of 13 residues. Germline CDR1 is SNHLY and CDR2 is FYNNEI. V lost 3 bases and J lost 4, with 6 bases in between. In DNA form, the CDR3 reads TGTGCCAGCAGTGAGGTTTCCACCGGGGAGCTGTTTTTT. Amino acid sequence: CASSEVSTGELFF.

The chain uses TRBV29-1 and TRBJ1-5, with D perhaps TRBD1 (6 bases). CDR3 length: 13 amino acids. Trimming shortened V by 6 bases and J by 1 base, and 10 bases separated the two germline ends. CDR1 and CDR2 (germline): SQVTM, ANQGSEA. Here the CDR3 reads CSVVTGSNQPQHF. The CDR3, as DNA: TGCAGCGTCGTAACAGGGAGCAATCAGCCCCAGCATTTT.

This chain uses TRBV7-2 with TRBJ2-7; 7 nucleotides align to TRBD2. Trimming took 1 base from V and 7 from J; bases not matched to a gene: 10. Germline-derived CDR1 and CDR2 are SGHTA and FQGNSA. This CDR3 comprises 15 residues. The CDR3 DNA is TGTGCCAGCAGCTTAGTGGGCGGGAGCTCTGATGAGCAGTACTTC. It codes for CASSLVGGSSDEQYF.

V is TRBV2 and J is TRBJ1-4; TRBD1 is a possible D gene (6 bases). Between the trimmed V and J ends, which lost 5 bases and 0 bases, there was a span of 7 bases. The CDR3 runs 14 residues. CDR1 SNHLY and CDR2 FYNNEI come from the germline V gene. CDR3 residues: CASSRTATNEKLFF. The CDR3 DNA follows: TGTGCCAGCAGTCGGACAGCAACTAATGAAAAACTGTTTTTT.